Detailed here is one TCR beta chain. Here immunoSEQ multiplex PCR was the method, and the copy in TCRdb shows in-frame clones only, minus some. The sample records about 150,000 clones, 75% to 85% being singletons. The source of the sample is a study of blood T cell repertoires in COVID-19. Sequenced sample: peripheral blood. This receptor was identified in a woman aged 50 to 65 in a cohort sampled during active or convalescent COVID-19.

In DNA, the CDR3 is TGCGCCAGCAGCCAAGGAGGTGGCTCCACAGATACGCAGTATTTT. Its protein is CASSQGGGSTDTQYF. This chain joins TRBV5-1 and TRBJ2-3, with D tentatively TRBD2 (5 bases). The CDR3 is made up of 15 amino acids. The germline gives CDR1 SGHRS, CDR2 YFSETQ. V was pared by 4 bases and J by 2 bases, with 14 bases between.